The clone carrying this TCR beta chain has just a few counts. Germline assignment: CDR1 SQVTM and CDR2 ANQGSEA. V lost 3 bases, J lost 5 bases, and 19 bases lay in between. This CDR3 spans 16 amino acids. In TCRdb, the PCR reads were re-called with MiXCR into one record per CDR3 protein. Of around 470,000 distinct CDR3 sequences detected, around 23% appear once; the ten largest clones hold 0.76%. This sample stems from a study of molecular identifiers for immune sequencing clone quantification. The genes are TRBV29-1 and TRBJ1-4; perhaps TRBD1 as D (6 bases). This receptor was taken from a human donor in good health. Some libraries in this study had Jurkat cell RNA spiked in. Sample: naive CD8+ T cells from blood, with Jurkat cell RNA spiked in. As to subset: FACS-sorted CD8+CD4-CCR7+CD45RA+ naive T cells. The CDR3: CSVEGWGAGQNEKLFF. CDR3 sequence (DNA): TGCAGCGTTGAGGGCTGGGGGGCGGGCCAAAATGAAAAACTGTTTTTT.